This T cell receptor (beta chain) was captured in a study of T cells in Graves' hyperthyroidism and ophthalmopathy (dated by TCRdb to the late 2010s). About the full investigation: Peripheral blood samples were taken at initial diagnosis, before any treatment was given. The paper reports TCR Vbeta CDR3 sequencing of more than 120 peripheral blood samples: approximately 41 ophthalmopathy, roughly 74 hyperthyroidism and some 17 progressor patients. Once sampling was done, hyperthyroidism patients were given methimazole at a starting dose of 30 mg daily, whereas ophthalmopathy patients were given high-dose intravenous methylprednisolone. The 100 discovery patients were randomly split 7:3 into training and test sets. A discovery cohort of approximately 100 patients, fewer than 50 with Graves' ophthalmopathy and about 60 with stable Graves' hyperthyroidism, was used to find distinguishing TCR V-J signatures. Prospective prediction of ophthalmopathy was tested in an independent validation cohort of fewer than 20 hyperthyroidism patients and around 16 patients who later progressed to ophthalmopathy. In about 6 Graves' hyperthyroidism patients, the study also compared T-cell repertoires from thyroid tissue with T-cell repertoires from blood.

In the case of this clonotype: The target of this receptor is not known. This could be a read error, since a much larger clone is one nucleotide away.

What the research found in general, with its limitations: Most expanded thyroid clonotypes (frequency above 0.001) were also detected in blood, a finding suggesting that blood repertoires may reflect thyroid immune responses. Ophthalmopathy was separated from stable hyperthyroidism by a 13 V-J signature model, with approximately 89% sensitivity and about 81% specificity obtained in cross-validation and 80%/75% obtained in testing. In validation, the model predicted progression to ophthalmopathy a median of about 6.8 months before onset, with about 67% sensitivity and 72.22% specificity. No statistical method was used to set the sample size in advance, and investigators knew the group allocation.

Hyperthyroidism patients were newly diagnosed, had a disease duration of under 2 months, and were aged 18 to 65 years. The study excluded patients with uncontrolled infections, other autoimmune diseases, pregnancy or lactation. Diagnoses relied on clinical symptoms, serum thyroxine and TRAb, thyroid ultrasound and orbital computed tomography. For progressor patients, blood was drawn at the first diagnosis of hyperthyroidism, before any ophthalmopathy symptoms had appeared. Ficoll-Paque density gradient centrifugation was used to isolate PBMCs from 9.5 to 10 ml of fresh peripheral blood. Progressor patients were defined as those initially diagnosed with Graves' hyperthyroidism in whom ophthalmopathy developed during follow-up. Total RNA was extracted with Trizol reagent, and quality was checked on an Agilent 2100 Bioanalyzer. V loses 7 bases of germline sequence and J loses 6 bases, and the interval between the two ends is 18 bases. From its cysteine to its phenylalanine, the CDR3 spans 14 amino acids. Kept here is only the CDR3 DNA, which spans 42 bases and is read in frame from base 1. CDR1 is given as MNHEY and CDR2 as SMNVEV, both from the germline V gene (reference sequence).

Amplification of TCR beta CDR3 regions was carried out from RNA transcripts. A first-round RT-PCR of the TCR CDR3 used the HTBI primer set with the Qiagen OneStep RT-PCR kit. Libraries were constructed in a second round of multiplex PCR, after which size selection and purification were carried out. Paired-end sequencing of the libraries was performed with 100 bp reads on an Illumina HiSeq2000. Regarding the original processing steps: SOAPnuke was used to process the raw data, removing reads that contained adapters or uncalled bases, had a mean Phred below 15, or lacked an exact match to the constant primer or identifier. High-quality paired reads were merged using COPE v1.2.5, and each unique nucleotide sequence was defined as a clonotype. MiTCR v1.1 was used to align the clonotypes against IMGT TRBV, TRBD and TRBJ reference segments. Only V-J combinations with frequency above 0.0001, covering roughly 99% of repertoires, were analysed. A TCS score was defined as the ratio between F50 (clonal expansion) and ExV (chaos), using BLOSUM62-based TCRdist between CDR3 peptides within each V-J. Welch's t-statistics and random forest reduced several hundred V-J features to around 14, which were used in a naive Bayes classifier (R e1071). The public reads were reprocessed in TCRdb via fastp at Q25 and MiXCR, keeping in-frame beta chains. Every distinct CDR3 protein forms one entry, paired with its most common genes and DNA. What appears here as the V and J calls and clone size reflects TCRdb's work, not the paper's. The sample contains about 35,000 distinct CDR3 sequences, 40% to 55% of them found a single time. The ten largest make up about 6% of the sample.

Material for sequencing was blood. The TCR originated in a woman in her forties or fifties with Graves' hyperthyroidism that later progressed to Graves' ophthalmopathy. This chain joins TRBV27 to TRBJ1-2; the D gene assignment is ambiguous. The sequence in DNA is TGTGCCAGCACGGGTATGAGTACGTGGGATGGCTACACCTTC. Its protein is CASTGMSTWDGYTF.